This T cell receptor beta chain comes out of a study of cytomegalovirus exposure and HLA in healthy donors. Study background: Approximately 190 million T cells yielded some 100 million unique TCR beta sequences, as an earlier analysis found. HLA-typed donors were the source of some 85 million unique TCRs, which an early data release held. Whole-study findings and limits: Some V segments could not be told apart, so they were left out, TRBV6-2 and TRBV6-3 among them. Presence/absence analyses assumed roughly uniform sequencing depth across donors, which may not hold.

Regarding this clone: Its antigen is currently unknown.

Primers: 60 Vbeta forward and 13 Jbeta reverse. Assay: immunoSEQ multiplex PCR; the TCRdb copy retains only in-frame clones and omits some. The repertoire includes around 100,000 clones, more than 65% of them detected once, and 4% sits in the top ten. This CDR3 has 14 residues. The V gene lost 2 bases and the J gene lost 3 bases, with 11 bases spanning the gap. Germline CDR1 KGHSH, CDR2 LQKENI. This TCR was recovered from a woman aged 45-65 years in good health and CMV-seropositive. V and J are TRBV18 and TRBJ2-7, with no clear D. The material sequenced was PBMCs. The CDR3 spells CASSPGTTSYEQYF. Written as DNA, the CDR3 is TGTGCCAGCTCACCAGGTACCACGAGCTACGAGCAGTACTTC.